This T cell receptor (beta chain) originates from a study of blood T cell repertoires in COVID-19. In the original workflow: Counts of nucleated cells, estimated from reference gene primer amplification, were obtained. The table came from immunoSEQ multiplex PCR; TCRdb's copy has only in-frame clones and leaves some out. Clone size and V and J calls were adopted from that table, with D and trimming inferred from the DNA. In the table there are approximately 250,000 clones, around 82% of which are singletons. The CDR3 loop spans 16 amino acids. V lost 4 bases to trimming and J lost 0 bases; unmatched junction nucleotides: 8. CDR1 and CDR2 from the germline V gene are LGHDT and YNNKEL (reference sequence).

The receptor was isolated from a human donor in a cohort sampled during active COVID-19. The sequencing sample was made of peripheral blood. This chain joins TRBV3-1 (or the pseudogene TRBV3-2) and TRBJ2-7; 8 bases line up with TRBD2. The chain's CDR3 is CASSLGSGRPSYEQYF. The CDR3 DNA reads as TGTGCCAGCAGCCTAGGAAGCGGGAGACCCTCCTACGAGCAGTACTTC.